This paragraph reports one T cell receptor beta chain. This clone came up a few times. There is no known antigen for this receptor. The record has no base qualities; no much larger clone is one base away. This entry comes from a study of cytomegalovirus exposure and HLA in healthy donors (TCRdb year 2017). Background for the entire study: An earlier analysis of roughly 630 of the donors reported 250 to 350 Gb of sequence data and 117 million unique TCR beta sequences from about 200 million T cells. An early release that covered some 630 HLA-typed donors contained about 300 gigabases of sequencing data and around 80 million unique TCR sequences. The genetic ancestry cluster associated with self-reported Caucasian donors included over 65% of the roughly 380 genotyped donors. The study was designed to test whether signatures of past pathogen exposure could be identified by cataloging public T cell receptors. The T cell repertoires of 666 subjects were profiled by immunosequencing and related to cytomegalovirus serostatus. A separate validation cohort of roughly 120 different subjects was used in addition to the roughly 720-subject first cohort. The study combined high-throughput TCR immunosequencing, statistical association of individual TCRs with disease status, and machine learning to predict cytomegalovirus infection status. A later analysis re-analyzed previously published TCR beta repertoires from roughly 630 donors and added high-resolution HLA genotyping to study TCR occurrence patterns. Rather than drawing on any new phenotypic data, the later analysis identified candidate immune exposures from TCR beta sequences and the way those sequences occurred across donors. An earlier analysis of about 620 of the donors applied high-throughput TCR beta sequencing to assess whether each TCR beta V gene segment acted as functional or pseudogenic. Donor age, sex, ethnicity and CMV serostatus were compiled together with the repertoire data. Genome-wide SNP genotypes for about 60% of the roughly 700 donors were used in a later genetic analysis, which treated that subset as a discovery cohort. All discovery cohort repertoires had been generated using a single sequencing platform. Class I and class II HLA loci were covered by the typing at four-digit resolution. Typing coverage differed by locus: A, B, C, DRB1 and DQB1 were typed in roughly 620-630 donors, DQA1 in 522, DPA1 in approximately 600, and DPB1 in approximately 450. Four or five DR-DQ haplotypes were handled as single units for association and clustering because linkage in the cohort was strong. On average, around 200,000 unique TCR beta nucleotide sequences were sequenced per donor among fewer than 500 genotyped donors of the cohort, with roughly 19% of those sequences being non-productive.

Paper-wide results and their limitations: When HLA alleles, especially DR and DQ, strongly co-occurred, TCR associations were difficult to assign to individual alleles. Across donors, most TCR sequences were observed very rarely, whereas some public TCRs were present in many individuals. HLA typing was unavailable for some donors at each locus, so association tests used only the typed subset. Compared with equally common non-associated chains, HLA-associated TCR beta chains in a later analysis were more clonally expanded and had lower generation probabilities. In a later analysis, the rate of TCR association differed among HLA loci, with DRB1 alleles having the most associated TCRs and HLA-C alleles having the fewest. Immune exposure information for the cohort was limited to CMV serostatus. Because counts were too low, seventeen rarely observed V segments, including chromosome 9 orphons, were left out of the earlier analysis of a few hundred of the donors. In this cohort, only TCR beta chains were sequenced, and detectable features were limited by the absence of alpha or paired-chain data. According to a later analysis, parvovirus B19, influenza, CMV and Epstein-Barr virus appeared linked to several top co-occurrence clusters. The classifier was reported to diagnose cytomegalovirus status with high specificity and sensitivity in both the original and validation cohorts. A later genetic analysis reported fewer N-insertions in productive TCRs among donors in an Asian-associated ancestry cluster than the approximately 670-donor mean. It was suggested by the authors that the approach could potentially be generalized to other disease states and immunological phenotypes. In an earlier analysis of a few hundred of the donors, most TCR beta V segments were observed in productive rearrangements about 90% or about 30% of the time, broadly matching IMGT annotations. In a later analysis, around 17,000 TCR beta sequences were associated with specific HLA alleles at a false discovery rate of 0.05. Some IMGT-functional V segments, including TRBV6-2 and TRBV6-3, could not be told apart with the 87-base-pair reads, so those segments were excluded. Linkage disequilibrium might explain the correlated functional status among segregating V segments, but an unknown experimental factor could not be ruled out. A total of fewer than 200 TCR beta chains were listed by the study as associated with cytomegalovirus. A further reported finding was that TCR beta sequences accurately predicted the HLA-A and HLA-B alleles for most subjects in the first cohort. A cluster of highly shared sequence variants was judged likely to represent a technical artifact of the sequencing pipeline. A few of the identified cytomegalovirus-associated TCR beta chains were confirmed in vitro to be specific for cytomegalovirus antigens. According to a later analysis, most CMV-associated TCR beta chains appeared to be HLA-restricted, and the HLA associations seemed to be driven largely by CMV exposure. An association between a missense DCLRE1C variant and V-gene and J-gene trimming of TCR beta chains was found in a later genetic analysis and replicated in an independent cohort. Roughly uniform sequencing depth across donors was assumed in presence/absence analyses, although this assumption may not hold.

The cohort consisted of hundreds of healthy bone marrow donors. At the time of sampling, all cohort members were nominally healthy, though unrecorded immune exposures were likely present. The donor was CMV seronegative and was included in the group of about 400 seronegative cohort members. Each donor provided a peripheral blood sample, and peripheral blood mononuclear cells were used for TCR beta sequencing. The Qiagen DNeasy Blood Extraction Kit was used to extract genomic DNA from the blood cell samples. V trim: 5 bases; J trim: 15 bases; unmatched bases: 8. Including the terminal cysteine and phenylalanine, the CDR3 comprises 11 residues. The only DNA kept is the CDR3, 33 bases in frame from the first base. Per the germline V gene (reference sequence), GTSNPN is the CDR1 and SVGIG is the CDR2. Preparation of the library involved the immunoSEQ multiplex PCR assay. For the multiplex PCR, a mixture combining 60 forward primers for TCR Vbeta segments and 13 reverse primers for TCR Jbeta segments was used. A multiplex PCR assay on genomic DNA amplified the CDR3 region of rearranged TCR beta genes. Amplified TCR beta libraries were sequenced as 87-base-pair reads on the Illumina HiSeq System. As for how the authors treated the data: In a later analysis, roughly 80 million unique TCR beta chains were counted across the roughly 610 repertoires, and roughly 9.9 million of these chains were shared by at least two donors. Raw reads were error-corrected and collapsed into unique sequences by a nearest-neighbor algorithm in which closely related sequences were merged to remove PCR and sequencing errors. To assign V, D and J gene segments, CDR3 sequences were aligned to IMGT reference sequences. For a sequence to be retained, a match of at least six nucleotides to both a V gene segment and a J gene segment was required. A rearrangement counted as productive if the CDR3 had no stop codons and remained in frame with V and J, and every other rearrangement counted as non-productive. CDR3 was defined according to IMGT convention as the region running from the second conserved V-encoded cysteine to the conserved J-encoded phenylalanine. In an earlier analysis of 500 to 650 of the donors, sequences lacking an unambiguous match to a single V gene segment were excluded. An earlier analysis of 450 to 650 of the donors called V segments functional above 56.7% productive rearrangements and segregating when the between-donor standard deviation exceeded 5%. A statistical classification framework was built to diagnose cytomegalovirus status from the catalog of TCR beta chain sequences. A later analysis assigned V and J genes by comparing TCR nucleotide sequences with IMGT/GENE-DB human TR gene sequences. In a later analysis, CDR3 sequences and most-parsimonious VDJ recombination scenarios were assigned using the TCRdist pipeline. In a later analysis, each TCR beta chain was defined by its CDR3 amino acid sequence together with its V-gene family, and reads without a unique V-gene family were excluded. As a way to deal with suspected cross-contamination and a sequencing artifact, a later analysis dropped roughly 600 nucleotide sequences that were highly shared and had low generation probability. A later analysis calculated a clonal expansion index for each public chain from normalized within-repertoire ranks of inferred template counts. A later analysis computed generation probabilities with a VDJ recombination model fitted to out-of-frame rearrangements, and checked the results against IGoR. In a later analysis, hypergeometric tests were used to score TCR-TCR, TCR-HLA and TCR-CMV co-occurrence, with a repertoire-size bias correction applied to TCR pairs. A later analysis estimated false discovery rates by permuting HLA or CMV assignments 20 times. In a later analysis, co-occurring TCRs were grouped with DBSCAN, and TCRdist sequence similarity was added when clustering was performed within HLA-allele-positive subsets. For co-occurrence clustering, repertoires with fewer than 30,000 or more than 120,000 public chains were excluded, along with four to six repertoires with anomalous nucleotide sharing. Sourced from immuneACCESS, this table was stored by TCRdb with only in-frame sequences that have V and J called. A share of the clones is absent; for the studies checked, an unresolved V gene accounts for under half, and the remainder has no known explanation. For V, J and clone size, that table is used; D and trimming come from the DNA. The sample table contains about 54,000 clones; only one count was recorded for roughly 85% of them. Approximately 3% of the sample is taken by the ten largest.

The sequence was collected from a woman aged 18-29 years in good health and CMV-seronegative. The material sequenced was PBMCs. The V and J genes are TRBV30 and TRBJ2-1, with 9 middle bases fitting TRBD1. The DNA sequence is TGTGCCTGGGGCCGGGGACAGGGACGGTTCTTC. This codes for CAWGRGQGRFF.